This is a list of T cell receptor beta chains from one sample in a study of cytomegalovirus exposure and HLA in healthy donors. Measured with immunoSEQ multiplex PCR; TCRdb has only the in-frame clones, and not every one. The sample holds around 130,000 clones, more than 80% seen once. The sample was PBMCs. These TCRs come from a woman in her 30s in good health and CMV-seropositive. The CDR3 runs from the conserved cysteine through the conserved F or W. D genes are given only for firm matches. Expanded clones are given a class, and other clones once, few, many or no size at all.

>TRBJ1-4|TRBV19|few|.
TGTGCCAGTAGTCTCGGACAGAAGGGAGTTGGGGAACTGTTTTTT
CASSLGQKGVGELFF
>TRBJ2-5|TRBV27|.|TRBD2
TGTGCCAGCGCCTATAGGGAGGGAGAGACCCAGTACTTC
CASAYREGETQYF
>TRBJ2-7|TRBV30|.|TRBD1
TGTGCCTGGACCGCCCGGGACAGGGCAAGCGAGCAGTACTTC
CAWTARDRASEQYF
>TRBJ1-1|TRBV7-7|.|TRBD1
TGTGCTAGCAGCTTAAAAGGGACAGGGGGCTCCACTGAAGCTTTCTTT
CASSLKGTGGSTEAFF
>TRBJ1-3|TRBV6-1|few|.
TGTGCCAGCAGCAGGGAGGCTTTATTCGGAAGCACCATATATTTT
CASSREALFGSTIYF
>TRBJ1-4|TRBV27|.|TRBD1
TGTGCCAGCAGTTTCGGTGGGACAGGAGAAAAACTGTTTTTT
CASSFGGTGEKLFF
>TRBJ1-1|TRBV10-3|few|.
TGTGCCATGGCGGGGGTCATGAACACTGAAGCTTTCTTT
CAMAGVMNTEAFF
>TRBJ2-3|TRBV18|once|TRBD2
TGTGCCAGCTCACCAGCGGCAAGCGGGGGGTTTACGCAGTATTTT
CASSPAASGGFTQYF
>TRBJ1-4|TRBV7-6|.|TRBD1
TGTGCCAGCAGCTTAGCTGGGGGGACAGGGGAAAAACTGTTTTTT
CASSLAGGTGEKLFF
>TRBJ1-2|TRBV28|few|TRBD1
TGTGCCAGCAGTCCCCCGGACAGGACTATCTATGGCTACACCTTC
CASSPPDRTIYGYTF
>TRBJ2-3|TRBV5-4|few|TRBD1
TGTGCCAGCAGCACCCCGACAGGGAACCCAGATACGCAGTATTTT
CASSTPTGNPDTQYF
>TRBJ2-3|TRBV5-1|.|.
TGCGCCAGCAGCTTGTACTCAGATACGCAGTATTTT
CASSLYSDTQYF
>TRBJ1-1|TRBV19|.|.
TGTGCCAGTACCACTACCTTTACAGGGAACACTGAAGCTTTCTTT
CASTTTFTGNTEAFF
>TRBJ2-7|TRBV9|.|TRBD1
TGTGCCAGCAGGGACCGTAGCACAGGGGCGGTATCCTACGAGCAGTACTTC
CASRDRSTGAVSYEQYF
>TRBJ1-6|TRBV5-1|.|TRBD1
TGCGCCGGCAGAGGGGGCTCCTCCTATAATTCACCCCTCCACTTT
CAGRGGSSYNSPLHF
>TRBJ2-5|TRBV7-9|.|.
TGTGCCAGCCAGGGGACGAAAGAGACCCAGTACTTC
CASQGTKETQYF
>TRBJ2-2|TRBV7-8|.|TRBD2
TGTGCCAGCAGCTTAAGGGCGGGGGGGCCCGGGGAGCTGTTTTTT
CASSLRAGGPGELFF
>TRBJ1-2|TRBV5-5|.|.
TGTGCCAGCAGCTTGGCTTATGGCTACACCTTC
CASSLAYGYTF
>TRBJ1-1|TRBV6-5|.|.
TGTGCCAGCGGTCCAGGCCCAGGGACTGAAGCTTTCTTT
CASGPGPGTEAFF
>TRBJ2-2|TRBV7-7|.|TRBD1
TGTGCTAGCAGCCTTATTCCCGGACAGGAGAACACCGGGGAGCTGTTTTTT
CASSLIPGQENTGELFF
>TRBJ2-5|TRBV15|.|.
TGTGCCACCGCCCCGGGGAGGTTAGAGACCCAGTACTTC
CATAPGRLETQYF
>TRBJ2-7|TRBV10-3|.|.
TGTGCCATCAAAAATGGAGGAGGGTACGAGCAGTACTTC
CAIKNGGGYEQYF
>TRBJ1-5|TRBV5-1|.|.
TGCGCCAGCAGCTTGGTACCCGGGGTGAATCAGCCCCAGCATTTT
CASSLVPGVNQPQHF
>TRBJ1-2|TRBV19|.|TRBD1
TGTGCCAGTAGCGGGACAGAGGTGGGTGGCTACACCTTC
CASSGTEVGGYTF
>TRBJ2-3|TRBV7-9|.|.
TGTGCCAGCAGCCCCCAGGGGAGGGGCTTAACAGATACGCAGTATTTT
CASSPQGRGLTDTQYF
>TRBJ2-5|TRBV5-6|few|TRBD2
TGTGCCAGCAGCTTGGAGGCTAGCGGGGGGGTCCAAGAGACCCAGTACTTC
CASSLEASGGVQETQYF
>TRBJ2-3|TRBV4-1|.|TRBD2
TGCGCCAGCAGCGCTACCGGGACTAGCGTTAGCACAGATACGCAGTATTTT
CASSATGTSVSTDTQYF
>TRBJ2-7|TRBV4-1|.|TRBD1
TGCGCCAGCAGCCGTGACGACAGGGGGCTCTACGAGCAGTACTTC
CASSRDDRGLYEQYF
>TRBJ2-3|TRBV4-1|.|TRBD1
TGCGCCAGCAGCCAATACGACAGGGGGCAGACAGATACGCAGTATTTT
CASSQYDRGQTDTQYF
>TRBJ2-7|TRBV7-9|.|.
TGTGCCAGCAGCCCCTCCAGGTGGCGAACCTACGAGCAGTACTTC
CASSPSRWRTYEQYF
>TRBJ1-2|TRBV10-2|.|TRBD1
TGCGCCAGCAGTGAGTCTGGGACAGGGGGATTCTATGGCTACACCTTC
CASSESGTGGFYGYTF
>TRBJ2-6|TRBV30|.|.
TGTGCCTGGAGGGAGGGGCCAGGGACTGGGGCCAACGTCCTGACTTTC
CAWREGPGTGANVLTF
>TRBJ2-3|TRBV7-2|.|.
TGTGCCAGCAGCTCTCAGGGGGGACTCCGCACAGATACGCAGTATTTT
CASSSQGGLRTDTQYF
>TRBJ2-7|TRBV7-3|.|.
TGTGCCAGCAGCTTAGGAGGCAGGAACGAGCAGTACTTC
CASSLGGRNEQYF
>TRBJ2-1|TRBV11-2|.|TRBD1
TGTGCCAGCAGCGGAATACAGGGGTCTAATGAGCAGTTCTTC
CASSGIQGSNEQFF
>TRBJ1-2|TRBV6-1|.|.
TGTGCCAGCAGGCTCTCTGGGGCGGACGACTATGGCTACACCTTC
CASRLSGADDYGYTF
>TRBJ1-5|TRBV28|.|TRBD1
TGTGCCAGCGTCCGGACAGGGGATCAGCCCCAGCATTTT
CASVRTGDQPQHF
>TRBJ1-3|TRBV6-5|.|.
TGTGCCAGCAGGGGGCTCGGAGGAAACACCATATATTTT
CASRGLGGNTIYF
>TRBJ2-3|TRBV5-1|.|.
TGCGCCAGCAGCTTCCCAGGGGATACGCAGTATTTT
CASSFPGDTQYF
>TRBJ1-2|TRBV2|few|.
TGTGCCAGCAGTCCTAGGGGAGGTTCTAACTATGGCTACACCTTC
CASSPRGGSNYGYTF
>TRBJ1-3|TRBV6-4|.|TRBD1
TGTGCCAGCAGTGCCCCAGACAGGGGCGCAGGAAACACCATATATTTT
CASSAPDRGAGNTIYF
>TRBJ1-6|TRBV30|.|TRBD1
TGTGCCTGGAACTTGGGACAGGTGGGAAATTCACCCCTCCACTTT
CAWNLGQVGNSPLHF
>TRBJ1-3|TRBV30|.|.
TGTGCCTGGAGCCCGTCGGGAAACACCATATATTTT
CAWSPSGNTIYF
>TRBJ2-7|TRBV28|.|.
TGTGCCAGCTCGGAAGGGAGAAGACTGTACTTC
CASSEGRRLYF
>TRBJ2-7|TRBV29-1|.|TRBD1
TGCAGCGTTGGTAGGACAGGGTGGATGTACGAGCAGTACTTC
CSVGRTGWMYEQYF